This TCR beta chain was obtained from a study of human T cells and chemical hapten exposure. In germline, CDR1 is SEHNR, CDR2 FQNEAQ (reference sequence). The CDR3 consists of 13 residues. Deletions cut 2 bases from V and 4 bases from J, with 5 bases between. Time point meaning: patch test 2, 6 weeks after DPC sensitization. Stated treatment: therapeutic diphenylcyclopropenone sensitization with weekly scalp DPC. TCRdb independently ran MiXCR on the RACE reads; one entry per CDR3 protein. In the table there are roughly 150,000 distinct CDR3 sequences, over 9.5% of which are singletons. The genes are TRBV7-9 and TRBJ2-2, with D unresolved. The starting material was whole blood, obtained in connection with sensitization to the hapten diphenylcyclopropenone (DPC). This clonotype originated in a woman aged 45-60 years with alopecia areata. Some clones in this sample may be carry-over from other donors' samples. CDR3 DNA sequence: TGTGCCAGCAGCTTATTGGGCACCGGGGAGCTGTTTTTT. This translates into CASSLLGTGELFF. Variable domain in full (rest from reference TRBV7-9 and TRBJ2-2): DTGVSQNPRHKITKRGQNVTFRCDPISEHNRLYWYRQTLGQGPEFLTYFQNEAQLEKSRLLSDRFSAERPKGSFSTLEIQRTEQGDSAMYLCASSLLGTGELFFGEGSRLTVL.